This record concerns one T cell receptor beta chain sequence. What it binds is not known. Trimming took 3 bases from V and 8 from J, leaving 16 bases between them. Germline V lookup: CDR1 SGHAT, CDR2 FQNNGV. This CDR3 has 15 amino acids. 13 Jbeta primers and 60 Vbeta primers were used for the PCR. The authors' processing: Later, an analysis found around 77 million unique TCR beta chains, and around 10 million of these were shared. Data came from immunoSEQ multiplex PCR; TCRdb stores just in-frame clones and leaves some out. That table supplies the V and J calls and clone size; D and trimming were determined from the DNA. The table has under 200,000 clones, about 75% seen once; the top ten hold 4.9%. This sample is drawn from a study of cytomegalovirus exposure and HLA in healthy donors. Overall study findings and caveats: The authors later found most CMV-associated TCR beta chains appeared HLA-restricted. The study put some 160 TCR beta chains on its list as cytomegalovirus-associated. TRBV6-2, TRBV6-3 and other indistinguishable V segments were excluded.

This TCR was sampled from a male donor in good health and CMV-seronegative. V gene TRBV11-2 combines with J gene TRBJ1-4, with D possibly matching TRBD1 (6 bases). The sequenced material came from PBMCs. CDR3 sequence (DNA): TGTGCCAGCAGCTTGGGACAAGGGGGGGTGGAAAAACTGTTTTTT. This gives the protein CASSLGQGGVEKLFF. Supplemented by reference TRBV11-2 and TRBJ1-4, the full variable domain reads EAGVAQSPRYKIIEKRQSVAFWCNPISGHATLYWYQQILGQGPKLLIQFQNNGVVDDSQLPKDRFSAERLKGVDSTLKIQPAKLEDSAVYLCASSLGQGGVEKLFFGSGTQLSVL.